Following are 2 T cell receptor beta chains from one sample sequenced in a study of post-analysis software for immune sequencing data. Findings and limits, study-wide: Patients used roughly five TRBV segments, including TRBV5-6, TRBV5-1 and TRBV20-1, more often than controls.

The TCR beta cDNA libraries contained unique molecular identifiers. MiXCR, applied by TCRdb to the PCR reads, yields one record per CDR3 protein. The data show around 770,000 distinct CDR3 sequences, roughly 46% seen once. Their antigens remain unidentified. Sequencing was done on a sample of blood. The receptors were sampled from a girl aged 10-17 years with multiple sclerosis.

This clonotype turned up a few times. The J gene is TRBJ2-1, the V gene TRBV9; D assignment may be TRBD1 or TRBD2 (5 bases each). V lost 0 bases to trimming and J lost 5 bases, with 15 bases between them. The CDR3 extends over 16 amino acids. Per the germline V gene, CDR1 is SGDLS and CDR2 is YYNGEE. This CDR3 reads CASSVGDPWEDNEQFF. The CDR3 region has the DNA TGTGCCAGCAGCGTAGGGGACCCCTGGGAAGACAATGAGCAGTTCTTC.

V usage is TRBV20-1 and J usage is TRBJ2-4; 9 nucleotides line up with TRBD2. The DNA end lines up better with TRBJ2-7; the J call may be wrong. The CDR3 consists of 14 residues. The V gene's germline CDR1 is DFQATT and CDR2 SNEGSKA (reference sequence). The CDR3 DNA reads TGCAGTGCTCCGTACAGCGGGAGGACCTACGAGCAGTACTTC. This encodes CSAPYSGRTYEQYF.